This TCR beta chain was profiled in a study of blood T cell repertoires in COVID-19. For the study at large: COVID-19 samples, acute and convalescent, were from the United States, Italy and Spain. T cells, B-cell-depleted T cells, or PBMCs supplied cDNA or gDNA.

Seattle enrolled patients during active infection and tracked them longitudinally. Original data processing: Estimates of nucleated cell counts were drawn from the amplification of reference gene primers. The protocol was immunoSEQ multiplex PCR, while the TCRdb copy is restricted to in-frame clones and leaves out a portion. V, J and clone size were drawn from that table, and D and trimming were deduced from the DNA. This sample has more than 95,000 clones, with around 82% found just once. The CDR3 sequence is 13 residues long. This clone was seen once. The V gene is TRBV1, the J gene TRBJ2-5; TRBD2 is the table's D call, not checked against the DNA. TRBV1 is a pseudogene segment. The sequence was obtained from a man aged 30-40 years with COVID-19, enrolled during active disease. The specimen was peripheral blood. This CDR3 is CTSPGLAGTPGYF. CDR3 nucleotide sequence: TGCACCAGCCCAGGACTAGCGGGGACCCCGGGGTACTTC.